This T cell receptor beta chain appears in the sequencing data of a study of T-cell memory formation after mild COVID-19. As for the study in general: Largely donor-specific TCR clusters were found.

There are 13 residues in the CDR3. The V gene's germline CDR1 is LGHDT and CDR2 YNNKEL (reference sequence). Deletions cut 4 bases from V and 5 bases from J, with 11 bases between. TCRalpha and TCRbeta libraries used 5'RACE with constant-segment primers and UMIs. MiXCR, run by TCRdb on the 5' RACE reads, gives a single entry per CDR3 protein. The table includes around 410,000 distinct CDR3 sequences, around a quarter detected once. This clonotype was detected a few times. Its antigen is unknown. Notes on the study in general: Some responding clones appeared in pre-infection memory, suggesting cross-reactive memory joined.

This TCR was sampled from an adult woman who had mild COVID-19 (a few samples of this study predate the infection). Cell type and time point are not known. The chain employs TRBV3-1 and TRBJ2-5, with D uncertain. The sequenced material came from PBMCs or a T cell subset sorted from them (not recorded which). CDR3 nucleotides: TGTGCCAGCAGCCGGGTAGCCGGCGAGACCCAGTACTTC. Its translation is CASSRVAGETQYF.